This T cell receptor (beta chain) was observed in a study of cytomegalovirus exposure and HLA in healthy donors. Study conclusions and caveats: Available immune exposure information was restricted to CMV serostatus only. Near-uniform donor sequencing depth was presumed by presence/absence analyses.

With 60 Vbeta and 13 Jbeta primers, the PCR was carried out. TCRdb's copy holds only in-frame clones and misses some; the assay was immunoSEQ multiplex PCR. The sample consists of 150,000 or so clones, more than 70% of them appearing once. This clone was counted between two and nine times. Its antigen is not known. The clonotype comes from a man aged 50-59 years in good health and CMV-seronegative. Sequencing used PBMCs.

The CDR3, as DNA: TGTGCCAGCAGCGCCAGGGGCCAAGAGACCCAGTACTTC. Amino acid sequence: CASSARGQETQYF. V and J are TRBV2 and TRBJ2-5; D might be TRBD1 (6 bases). The CDR3 is 13 residues long. From germline, CDR1 is SNHLY and CDR2 FYNNEI. V was trimmed by 6 bases and J by 1 base, leaving 9 bases between them.